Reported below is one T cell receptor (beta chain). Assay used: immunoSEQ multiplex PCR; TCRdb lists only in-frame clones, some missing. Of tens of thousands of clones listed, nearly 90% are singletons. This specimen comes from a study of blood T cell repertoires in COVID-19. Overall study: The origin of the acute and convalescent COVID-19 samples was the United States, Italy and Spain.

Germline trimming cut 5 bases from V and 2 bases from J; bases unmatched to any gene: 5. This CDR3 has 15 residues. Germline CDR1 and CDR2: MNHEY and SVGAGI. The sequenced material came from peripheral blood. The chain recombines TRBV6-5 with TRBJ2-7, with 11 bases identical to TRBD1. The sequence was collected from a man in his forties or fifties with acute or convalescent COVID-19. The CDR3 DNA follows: TGTGCCAGCAGTACCCCGGGACAGGGGGCCTACGAGCAGTACTTC. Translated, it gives CASSTPGQGAYEQYF.